The TCR beta chain under discussion was sequenced for a study of T cell clonotyping in hematopoietic cell transplantation. Profiled with immunoSEQ multiplex PCR; TCRdb holds only in-frame clones, not every one. The table shows tens of thousands of clones, with about 96% occurring only once. Time point reported: recipient sample about 28 days before transplant, after cytoreduction. This CDR3 spans 14 amino acids. Trimming removed 8 bases at V and 1 base at J, with 15 bases between. Germline values: CDR1 SNHLY, CDR2 FYNNEI. The material sequenced was peripheral blood mononuclear cells, taken before stem cell transplant. The genes are TRBV2 and TRBJ2-7; D is possibly TRBD1 (6 bases). This receptor was taken from a woman between 45 and 60 years old with acute myeloid leukemia. Some clones in this sample may be carry-over from other donors' samples. This CDR3 reads CASAVQGSSYEQYF. In nucleotides, the CDR3 is TGTGCCAGCGCCGTACAGGGTTCGTCCTACGAGCAGTACTTC.